A selection of T cell receptor beta chains follows, all from one sample in a study of shared clonotypes between healthy human individuals. Some clones are missing from TCRdb's copy, which holds only in-frame ones; the method was immunoSEQ multiplex PCR. The data contain some 1,600,000 clones, under 99% of them singletons. The sequencing input was naive CD4+ T cells sorted from blood. Source of these receptors: a man aged 30 to 39 in good health. Each CDR3 is given with its conserved first and last residue. Each record gives: V gene, CDR3 protein.

v_gene: TRBV27
CDR3aa: CASSFPSGSSYNEQFF

v_gene: TRBV10-3
CDR3aa: CAIRSKTGISYEQYF

v_gene: TRBV5-1
CDR3aa: CASSPTLGSGNTIYF

v_gene: TRBV18
CDR3aa: CASSPGAGYYEQYF

v_gene: TRBV6-1
CDR3aa: CASSDLYRGANQPQHF

v_gene: TRBV7-9
CDR3aa: CASSGDRDEQYF

v_gene: TRBV2
CDR3aa: CASSLGPLNEQFF

v_gene: TRBV27
CDR3aa: CASWTGRSNQPQHF

v_gene: TRBV6-5
CDR3aa: CASSSSGQGLWEQYF

v_gene: TRBV18
CDR3aa: CASSPGLAGVLNIQYF

v_gene: TRBV6-1
CDR3aa: CASSNRFQETQYF

v_gene: TRBV14
CDR3aa: CASSQGSGGTQYF

v_gene: TRBV10-3
CDR3aa: CAIRGLAGSYEQYF

v_gene: TRBV5-1
CDR3aa: CASRSGRTEAFF

v_gene: TRBV7-9
CDR3aa: CASSPPVGSGRALVNEQFF

v_gene: TRBV11-2
CDR3aa: CASSSISGSYEQYF

v_gene: TRBV9
CDR3aa: CASSDSDRANTGELFF

v_gene: TRBV7-9
CDR3aa: CASSTVMNTEAFF

v_gene: TRBV18
CDR3aa: CASSVLAGGETQYF

v_gene: TRBV11-2
CDR3aa: CASSGTSGSYEQYF

v_gene: TRBV5-1
CDR3aa: CASSLTISGGFGFEQFF

v_gene: TRBV18
CDR3aa: CASSPRQVQIGEKLFF

v_gene: TRBV4-3
CDR3aa: CASSQEPRRDQFF

v_gene: TRBV7-9
CDR3aa: CASSATGTGWNEQFF

v_gene: TRBV2
CDR3aa: CASREGAHSNQPQHF

v_gene: TRBV5-5
CDR3aa: CASSFASPPGEQYF

v_gene: TRBV27
CDR3aa: CASSTRLTTEAFF

v_gene: TRBV9
CDR3aa: CASSVNDKSSYEQYF

v_gene: TRBV7-9
CDR3aa: CASSLIRLSYEQYF

v_gene: TRBV6-5
CDR3aa: CASSPTQGGSYEQYF

v_gene: TRBV7-2
CDR3aa: CASSIGGSGANVLTF

v_gene: TRBV7-2
CDR3aa: CASSLDAVSTDTQYF

v_gene: TRBV11-2
CDR3aa: CASSLETGRLNTEAFF

v_gene: TRBV15
CDR3aa: CATSITGGTTYEQYF

v_gene: TRBV28
CDR3aa: CASSSPSASGTTDTQYF